The 5 T cell receptor beta chains given below trace back to one sample, sequenced in a study of Ad26.COV2.S vaccination and SARS-CoV-2 variants. The repertoire was sequenced with immunoSEQ multiplex PCR; TCRdb's copy has only in-frame clones and lacks some. The table records around 300,000 clones, 75% to 90% of them present only once. This sample's treatment: about 20 received Ad26.COV2.S at low or high dose, single or two shots; roughly 5 received placebo; per-sample allocation not given. Day 63 after the first injection of vaccine or placebo was the sampling time. The input for sequencing was peripheral blood, taken in a trial of Ad26.COV2.S vaccine versus placebo. These receptors were taken from a person aged 18 to 65 who received the Ad26.COV2.S COVID-19 vaccine or a placebo.

This clone is labeled as medium-sized. This sequence joins TRBV19 and TRBJ1-1; D unclear. This CDR3 comprises 14 residues. Germline loops: CDR1 LNHDA, CDR2 SQIVND (reference sequence). The V and J ends lost 5 bases and 0 bases respectively, with 10 bases between them. Here the CDR3 reads CASSLTGMNTEAFF. For the CDR3, the DNA is TGTGCCAGTAGTCTGACGGGAATGAACACTGAAGCTTTCTTT.

This clone has a single count. In nucleotides, the CDR3 is TGTGCCAGCAGACCCCGGGACAGGGGGCAAACCGGGGAGCTGTTTTTT. Residues: CASRPRDRGQTGELFF. The chain recombines TRBV19 with TRBJ2-2, with TRBD1 identical over 12 bases. In germline, CDR1 is LNHDA, CDR2 SQIVND (reference sequence). The CDR3 totals 16 residues. The V segment lost 9 bases and the J segment 5 bases; nucleotides outside the gene matches: 10. Full variable domain (remainder filled in from reference TRBV19 and TRBJ2-2): DGGITQSPKYLFRKEGQNVTLSCEQNLNHDAMYWYRQDPGQGLRLIYYSQIVNDFQKGDIAEGYSVSREKKESFPLTVTSAQKNPTAFYLCASRPRDRGQTGELFFGEGSRLTVL.

This clone was seen only once. The chain is built from TRBV28 and TRBJ2-5, with D hard to call. This CDR3 is built from 14 residues. Trimming shortened V by 6 bases and J by 5 bases, and 16 bases separated the two germline ends. Germline V gene data show CDR1 as MDHEN and CDR2 as SYDVKM. The DNA of the CDR3 is TGTGCCAGCAGATTGGACGGTTCAAGGGAGACCCAGTACTTC. This encodes CASRLDGSRETQYF. Filled out from reference TRBV28 and TRBJ2-5, the complete variable domain reads DVKVTQSSRYLVKRTGEKVFLECVQDMDHENMFWYRQDPGLGLRLIYFSYDVKMKEKGDIPEGYSVSREKKERFSLILESASTNQTSMYLCASRLDGSRETQYFGPGTRLLVL.

This clone has a handful of counts. The same CDR3 arises from other DNA sequences in this sample as well. This chain connects TRBV2 to TRBJ2-7; D is uncertain. CDR1 and CDR2 from the germline V gene are SNHLY and FYNNEI. The CDR3 has 12 amino acids. Trimming removed 9 bases from V and 0 bases from J, with 9 bases in between. The CDR3 region is CASRPSSYEQYF. The CDR3 bases are TGTGCCAGTCGACCTAGCTCCTACGAGCAGTACTTC.

A few counts support this clone. Other nucleotide sequences in the sample specify the same CDR3. V is TRBV5-1 and J is TRBJ2-3; 10 bases align to TRBD1. Trimming removed 2 bases from V and 1 base from J; junction bases left unmatched: 4. Germline V gene lookup returns CDR1 SGHRS and CDR2 YFSETQ. The CDR3 is made up of 16 amino acids. Here the CDR3 DNA reads TGCGCCAGCAGCTTCACCGGGACAGGGGGCACAGATACGCAGTATTTT. Translating it yields CASSFTGTGGTDTQYF. The complete variable domain, with remaining parts taken from reference TRBV5-1 and TRBJ2-3, reads KAGVTQTPRYLIKTRGQQVTLSCSPISGHRSVSWYQQTPGQGLQFLFEYFSETQRNKGNFPGRFSGRQFSNSRSEMNVSTLELGDSALYLCASSFTGTGGTDTQYFGPGTRLTVL.